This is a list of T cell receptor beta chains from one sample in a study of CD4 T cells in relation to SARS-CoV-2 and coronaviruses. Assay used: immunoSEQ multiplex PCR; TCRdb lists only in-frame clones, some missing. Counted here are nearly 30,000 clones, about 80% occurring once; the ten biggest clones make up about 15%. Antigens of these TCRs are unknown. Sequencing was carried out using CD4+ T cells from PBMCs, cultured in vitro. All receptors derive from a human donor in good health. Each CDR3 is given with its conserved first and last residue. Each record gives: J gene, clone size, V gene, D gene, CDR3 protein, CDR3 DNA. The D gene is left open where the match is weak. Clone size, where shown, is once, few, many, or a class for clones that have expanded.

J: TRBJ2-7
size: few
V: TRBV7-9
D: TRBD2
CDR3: CASSPRTSGTSYEQYF
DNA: TGTGCCAGCAGCCCCCGGACTAGCGGGACCTCCTACGAGCAGTACTTC

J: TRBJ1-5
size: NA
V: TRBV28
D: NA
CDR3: CASRQGNNQPQHF
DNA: TGTGCCAGCAGACAGGGTAACAATCAGCCCCAGCATTTT

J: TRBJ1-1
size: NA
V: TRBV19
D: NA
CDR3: CASSMGGLSSEAFF
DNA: TGTGCCAGTAGTATGGGGGGCCTGTCGTCAGAAGCTTTCTTT

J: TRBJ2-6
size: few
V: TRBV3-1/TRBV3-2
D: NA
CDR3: CASSQEGANVLTF
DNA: TGTGCCAGCAGCCAAGAAGGGGCCAACGTCCTGACTTTC

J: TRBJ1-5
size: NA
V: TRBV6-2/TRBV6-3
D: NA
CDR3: CASSYQRVSNQPQHF
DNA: TGTGCCAGCAGTTATCAACGGGTTAGCAATCAGCCCCAGCATTTT

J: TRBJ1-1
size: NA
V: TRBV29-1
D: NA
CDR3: CSVNLNTEAFF
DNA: TGCAGCGTTAATCTCAACACTGAAGCTTTCTTT

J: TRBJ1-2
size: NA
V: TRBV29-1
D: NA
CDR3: CSVARRPNGDLDYGYTF
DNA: TGCAGCGTTGCCCGTCGTCCAAATGGGGATTTAGACTATGGCTACACCTTC

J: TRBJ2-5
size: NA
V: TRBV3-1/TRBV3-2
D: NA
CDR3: CASSPPGVWTQYF
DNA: TGTGCCAGCAGCCCTCCGGGGGTTTGGACCCAGTACTTC

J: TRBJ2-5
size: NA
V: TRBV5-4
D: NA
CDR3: CASSFHNQETQYF
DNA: TGTGCCAGCAGCTTCCACAACCAAGAGACCCAGTACTTC

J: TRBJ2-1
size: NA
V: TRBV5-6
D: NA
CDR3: CASSLVAAGEQFF
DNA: TGTGCCAGCAGCTTGGTAGCAGCCGGAGAGCAGTTCTTC

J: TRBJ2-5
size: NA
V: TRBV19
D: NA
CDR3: CASSMGAETQYF
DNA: TGTGCCAGTAGTATGGGTGCCGAGACCCAGTACTTC

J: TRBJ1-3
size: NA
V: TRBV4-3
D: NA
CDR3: CASSQDTGIVSGNTIYF
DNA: TGCGCCAGCAGCCAAGATACAGGTATCGTCTCTGGAAACACCATATATTTT

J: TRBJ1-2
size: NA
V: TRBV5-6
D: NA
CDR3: CASSLLGGDYGYTF
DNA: TGTGCCAGCAGCTTGCTCGGGGGTGACTATGGCTACACCTTC

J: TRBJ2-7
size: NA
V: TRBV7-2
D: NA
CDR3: CASSPVGGRGGGQYF
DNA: TGTGCCAGTAGCCCGGTCGGCGGCAGGGGTGGAGGGCAGTACTTC

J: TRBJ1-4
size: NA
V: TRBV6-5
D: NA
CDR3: CASSYWTGEKLFF
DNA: TGTGCCAGCAGCTACTGGACGGGCGAAAAACTGTTTTTT

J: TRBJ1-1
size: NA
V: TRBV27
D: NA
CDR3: CASSPLAGQTNTEAFF
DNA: TGTGCCAGCAGCCCCTTGGCAGGCCAGACGAACACTGAAGCTTTCTTT

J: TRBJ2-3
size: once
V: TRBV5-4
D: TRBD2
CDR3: CASSPVLAGGNIRTDTQYF
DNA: TGTGCCAGCAGCCCCGTGTTAGCGGGGGGGAATATCCGCACAGATACGCAGTATTTT

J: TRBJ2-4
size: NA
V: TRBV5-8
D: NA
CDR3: CASSPLRGAENIQYF
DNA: TGTGCCAGCAGCCCCTTAAGGGGCGCGGAAAACATTCAGTACTTC

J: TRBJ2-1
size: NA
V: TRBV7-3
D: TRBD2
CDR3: CASSSPTSGSEQFF
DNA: TGTGCCAGCAGCTCCCCGACTAGCGGGAGTGAGCAGTTCTTC

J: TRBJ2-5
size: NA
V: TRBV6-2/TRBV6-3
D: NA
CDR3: CASSARAQETQYF
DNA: TGTGCCAGCAGCGCTAGGGCCCAAGAGACCCAGTACTTC

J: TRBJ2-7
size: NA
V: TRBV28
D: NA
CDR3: CASSSGQKAYEQYF
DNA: TGTGCCAGCAGTTCCGGACAGAAAGCCTACGAGCAGTACTTC

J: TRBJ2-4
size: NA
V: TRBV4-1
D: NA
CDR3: CASRPGSGGPSPKNIQYF
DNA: TGCGCCAGCAGACCTGGATCAGGAGGGCCTTCTCCCAAAAACATTCAGTACTTC

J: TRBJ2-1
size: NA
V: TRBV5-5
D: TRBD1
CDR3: CASSIGGAGNEQFF
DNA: TGTGCCAGCAGCATAGGGGGCGCAGGTAATGAGCAGTTCTTC

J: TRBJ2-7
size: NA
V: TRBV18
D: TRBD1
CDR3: CASSPGTGGGRYEQYF
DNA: TGTGCCAGCTCACCAGGGACAGGGGGCGGCCGCTACGAGCAGTACTTC

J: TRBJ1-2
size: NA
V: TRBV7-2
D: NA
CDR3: CASSLATNYGYTF
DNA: TGTGCCAGCAGCTTAGCTACAAACTATGGCTACACCTTC

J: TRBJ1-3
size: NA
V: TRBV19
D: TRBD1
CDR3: CASTDMGQGISSGNTIYF
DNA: TGTGCCAGTACCGATATGGGACAGGGGATCAGCTCTGGAAACACCATATATTTT